One T cell receptor (beta chain) is described in this entry. This specimen comes from a study of blood T cell repertoires in COVID-19. Study as a whole: The United States, Italy and Spain supplied acute and convalescent COVID-19 samples.

CDR3 length: 12 amino acids. With 4 bases removed from V and 7 bases from J, the gap between germline ends came to 14 bases. In germline, CDR1 is GTSNPN, CDR2 SVGIG (reference sequence). Per the authors' pipeline: Cell counts per sample came from amplifying reference gene primers. The assay was immunoSEQ multiplex PCR, and TCRdb's table has in-frame clones only and misses some. Clone size and V and J calls were adopted from that table, with D and trimming inferred from the DNA. The repertoire holds about 270,000 clones, 82% seen once, with less than 4% in the top ten. The clonotype was recovered from a young woman with acute or convalescent COVID-19. The V call is TRBV30, the J call TRBJ2-7; D is perhaps TRBD1 (5 bases). Sequencing was done on a sample of peripheral blood. CDR3 residues: CAWNYQGGEQYF. The CDR3 DNA sequence: TGTGCCTGGAACTATCAGGGCGGAGAGCAGTACTTC.